This T cell receptor beta chain was recovered during a study of CXCR3-negative and CXCR3-positive naive CD8 T cells. The study, taken as a whole, reports: Similar TRBV-TRBJ usage was seen in naive cells (both CXCR3-negative and CXCR3-positive), but memory cells differed. More hydrophobic TRB CDR3s were found in CXCR3-positive naive cells than in CXCR3-negative naive cells. CD5 surface expression was similar among naive subsets, and TCR strength was estimated by inference from TRB CDR3 properties.

Triplicates of about 270,000 cells were sorted from each CD8+ T cell subset. The libraries of TRB cDNA were constructed through 5' RACE using UMI labels. TCRdb re-called the 5' RACE reads; every CDR3 protein appears as one record, without DNA. This listing includes 4,500 to 6,500 distinct CDR3 sequences. Details on this clonotype: Antigen specificity is unknown.

Sequenced sample: naive CXCR3+ CD8+ T cells from blood. Subset indicated: CD45RO-CCR7+CD27+CD95- naive CD8+ T cells expressing CXCR3 (TNR3+). The origin of this receptor is a human donor in good health. Some clones in this sample may be carry-over from other donors' samples.

The CDR3: CASSPYGEQGRLAVEQYF. V usage is TRBV6-5 and J usage is TRBJ2-7; TCRdb's D call, TRBD2, is unchecked because there is no DNA. CDR3 length equals 18 residues. From germline, CDR1 is MNHEY and CDR2 SVGAGI.